Shown below are 10 T cell receptor beta chains from a single sample sequenced in a study of identical twins. TCRdb called the 5' RACE reads again in MiXCR, with one record for every CDR3 protein. The sample lists approximately 490,000 distinct CDR3 sequences, around 20% occurring once. The data also belong to a second study, concerning yellow fever vaccine responses in identical twins.

What was sequenced was CD4+ T cells sorted from blood. The source is a woman between 18 and 29 years old in good health.

This clonotype was observed a few times. V gene TRBV5-8 combines with J gene TRBJ1-1; D not resolved. The CDR3 is 15 amino acids. Trimming took off 4 bases at V and 5 bases at J, with 18 bases between the two ends. Germline CDR1 reads SGHTS; CDR2 reads YDEGEE. CDR3 sequence (DNA): TGTGCCAGCAGCCCCGATTACGGGTCGGGGACTGAAGCTTTCTTT. Translated, it gives CASSPDYGSGTEAFF.

The chain is built from TRBV5-1 and TRBJ2-7, with TRBD1 matching over 8 bases. Germline V gene data show CDR1 as SGHRS and CDR2 as YFSETQ. Trimming at V came to 6 bases and at J to 0 bases, leaving 11 bases not matched to a gene. The CDR3 sequence is 16 residues long. The CDR3 sequence: CASIPQGQVNSYEQYV. The CDR3 coding sequence is TGCGCCAGCATCCCACAGGGACAGGTAAACTCCTACGAGCAGTACGTC.

This clonotype was detected only a few times. This chain uses TRBV20-1 with TRBJ1-1; 7 bases fit TRBD1. V was clipped by 4 bases and J by 4 bases; unmatched bases: 9. CDR1 and CDR2 from the germline V gene are DFQATT and SNEGSKA (reference sequence). The CDR3 length is 14 residues. The CDR3 DNA sequence: TGCAGTGCTATGACAGGGCTAGGACTCACTGAAGCTTTCTTT. Its protein is CSAMTGLGLTEAFF.

This rearrangement joins TRBV18 to TRBJ2-7, with TRBD1 matching 9 bases. The CDR3 length is 12 residues. Germline CDR1 and CDR2: KGHSH and LQKENI. J gave up 6 bases and V 8 bases, and 5 bases lay outside the gene matches. The CDR3 reads CASADRGGEQYF. The CDR3 DNA follows: TGTGCCAGCGCGGACAGGGGCGGCGAGCAGTACTTC.

J is TRBJ2-7 and V is TRBV5-5; 10 nucleotides match TRBD1. Germline assignment: CDR1 SGHKS and CDR2 YYEKEE (reference sequence). With V trimmed by 9 bases and J by 6 bases, 6 bases remained unmatched. The CDR3 has 12 residues. CDR3 sequence (DNA): TGTGCCACCGGGACAGGGGTAGGCGAGCAGTACGTC. Amino acids: CATGTGVGEQYV.

In this sample, this clonotype turned up a few times. The chain links TRBV6-5 to TRBJ1-2, with D hard to call. V lost 2 bases, J lost 4 bases, and 5 bases lay in between. The CDR3 is 12 residues long. The germline CDR1 and CDR2 sequences are MNHEY and SVGAGI. CDR3 DNA: TGTGCCAGCAGTTACGGCCGCTATGGCTACACCTTC. Translated: CASSYGRYGYTF.

The chain is built from TRBV5-1 and TRBJ1-1, with D tentatively TRBD1 (6 bases). The V and J ends lost 4 bases and 0 bases respectively, with 13 bases between them. There are 15 residues in the CDR3. Germline assignment: CDR1 SGHRS and CDR2 YFSETQ. The CDR3 sequence is CASSLNREMNTEAFF. The CDR3 DNA sequence: TGCGCCAGCAGCCTAAACAGGGAGATGAACACTGAAGCTTTCTTT.

The V gene is TRBV24-1, the J gene TRBJ1-2, with a possible D match to TRBD1 (6 bases). The CDR3 totals 15 residues. Germline values: CDR1 KGHDR, CDR2 SFDVKD. Trimming stripped 1 base from V and 4 bases from J, with 12 bases between. CDR3 region: CATSDFRGAAYGYTF. The CDR3 DNA is TGTGCCACCAGTGATTTTAGGGGGGCCGCCTATGGCTACACCTTC.

This clonotype has more than one count but fewer than ten. The chain recombines TRBV7-9 with TRBJ2-1, with 14 positions matching TRBD2. Germline-derived CDR1 and CDR2 are SEHNR and FQNEAQ (reference sequence). The CDR3 is 17 amino acids. V trimming: 4 bases; J trimming: 0 bases; junction bases outside the gene matches: 2. CDR3 sequence: CASSSGTSGSSYNEQFF. The CDR3 coding sequence is TGTGCCAGCAGCTCAGGGACTAGCGGGAGCTCCTACAATGAGCAGTTCTTC.

The chain carries TRBV2 and TRBJ2-2, with 8 bases that match TRBD1. Germline assignment: CDR1 SNHLY and CDR2 FYNNEI. The CDR3 runs to 14 residues. J lost 6 bases, V lost 4 bases, and 4 bases had no gene match. The CDR3 DNA follows: TGTGCCAGCAGTGGGACAGGGCCAGCCGGGGAGCTGTTTTTT. It yields the protein CASSGTGPAGELFF.